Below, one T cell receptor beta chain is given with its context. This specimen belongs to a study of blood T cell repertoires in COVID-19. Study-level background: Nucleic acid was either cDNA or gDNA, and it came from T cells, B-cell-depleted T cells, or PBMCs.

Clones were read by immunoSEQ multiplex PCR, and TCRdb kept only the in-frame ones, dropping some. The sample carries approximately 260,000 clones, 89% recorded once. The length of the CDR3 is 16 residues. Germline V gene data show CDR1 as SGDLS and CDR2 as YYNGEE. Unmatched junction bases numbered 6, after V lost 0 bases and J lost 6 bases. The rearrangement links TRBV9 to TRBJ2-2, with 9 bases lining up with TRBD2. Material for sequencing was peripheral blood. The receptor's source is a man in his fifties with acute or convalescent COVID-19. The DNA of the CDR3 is TGTGCCAGCAGCGTAGCTGGACTAGCGAGGGCCGGGGAGCTGTTTTTT. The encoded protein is CASSVAGLARAGELFF.